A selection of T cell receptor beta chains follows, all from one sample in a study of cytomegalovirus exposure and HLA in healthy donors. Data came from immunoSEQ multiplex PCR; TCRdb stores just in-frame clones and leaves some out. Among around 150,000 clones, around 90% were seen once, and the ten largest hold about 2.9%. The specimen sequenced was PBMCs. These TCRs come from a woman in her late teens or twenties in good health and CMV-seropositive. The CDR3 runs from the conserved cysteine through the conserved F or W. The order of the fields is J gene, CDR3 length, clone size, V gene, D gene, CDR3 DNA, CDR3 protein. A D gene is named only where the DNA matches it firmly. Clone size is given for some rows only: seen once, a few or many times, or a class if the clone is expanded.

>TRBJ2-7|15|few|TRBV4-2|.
TGTGCCAGCAGCCAAGTAGCTAGCGAAGATTACGAGCAGTACTTC
CASSQVASEDYEQYF
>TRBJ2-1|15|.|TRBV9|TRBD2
TGTGCCAGCAGCGTGGGACTAGGGGCCTACAATGAGCAGTTCTTC
CASSVGLGAYNEQFF
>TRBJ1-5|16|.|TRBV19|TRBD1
TGTGCCAGTAAGCGGGTACAGGGGGATAGCAATCAGCCCCAGCATTTT
CASKRVQGDSNQPQHF
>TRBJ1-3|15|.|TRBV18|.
TGTGCCAGCTCACCTCCAGGTCCTTCTGGAAACACCATATATTTT
CASSPPGPSGNTIYF
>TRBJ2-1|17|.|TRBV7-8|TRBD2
TGTGCCAGCAGCTTAGTTGGACTAGCGGGATCCTACAATGAGCAGTTCTTC
CASSLVGLAGSYNEQFF
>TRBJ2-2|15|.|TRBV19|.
TGTGCCAGTAGTATCCCGGGGGGCCGGGCCGGGGAGCTGTTTTTT
CASSIPGGRAGELFF
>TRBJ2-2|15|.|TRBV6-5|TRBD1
TGTGCCAGCAAGGGCAGGGGGCTGGGCACCGGGGAGCTGTTTTTT
CASKGRGLGTGELFF
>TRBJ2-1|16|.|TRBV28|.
TGTGCCAGCAGTTTATTTGGCCAGGGAAGGGTCAATGAGCAGTTCTTC
CASSLFGQGRVNEQFF
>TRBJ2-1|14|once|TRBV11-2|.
TGTGCCAGCAGCTTAATCAGGGGCGGCAATGAGCAGTTCTTC
CASSLIRGGNEQFF
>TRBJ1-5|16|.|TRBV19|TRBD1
TGTGCCAGTAGCTCTCTCGACAGGGGGCTAGGACAGCCCCAGCATTTT
CASSSLDRGLGQPQHF
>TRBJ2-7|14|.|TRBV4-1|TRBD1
TGCGCCAGCCGCGCCCCGGGACAGTCCTACGAGCAGTACTTC
CASRAPGQSYEQYF
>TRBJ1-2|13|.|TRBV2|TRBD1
TGTGCCAGCAGAGTCCGGGACAGAGGGTCCCACACCTTC
CASRVRDRGSHTF
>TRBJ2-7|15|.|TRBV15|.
TGTGCCACCAGCAGAGATTGGGACAATACCTACGAGCAGTACTTC
CATSRDWDNTYEQYF
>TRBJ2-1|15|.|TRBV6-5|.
TGTGCCAGCACCCCCCCGGGGAGCTCCTACAATGAGCAGTTCTTC
CASTPPGSSYNEQFF
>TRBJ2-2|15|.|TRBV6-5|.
TGTGCCAGCAGGCGTCCGGGACAAAACACCGGGGAGCTGTTTTTT
CASRRPGQNTGELFF
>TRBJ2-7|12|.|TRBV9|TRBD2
TGTGCCAGCAGCGTAGGAAGCGGGAAGCAGTACTTC
CASSVGSGKQYF
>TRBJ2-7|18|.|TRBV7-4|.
TGTGCCAGCAGCTCCCCGTGGACAGTTACTCTCTCTTTCTACGAGCAGTACTTC
CASSSPWTVTLSFYEQYF
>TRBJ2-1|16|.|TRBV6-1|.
TGTGCCAGCAGTGAAAACAGCTATGCCACCTACAATGAGCAGTTCTTC
CASSENSYATYNEQFF
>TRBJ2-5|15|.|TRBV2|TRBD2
TGTGCCAGCTTGCTACTAGCGGGGGTGGGGGAGACCCAGTACTTC
CASLLLAGVGETQYF
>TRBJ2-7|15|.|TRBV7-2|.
TGTGCCAGCAGCTTAGAACTAGCCGAAACCTACGAGCAGTACTTC
CASSLELAETYEQYF
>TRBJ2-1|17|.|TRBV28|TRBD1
TGTGCCAGCAGTTTAGGTCAGGGGCTCGTCAGGGGGAATGAGCAGTTCTTC
CASSLGQGLVRGNEQFF
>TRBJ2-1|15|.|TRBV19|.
TGTGCCAGTACCTCCGAGGGAAACCCCTACAATGAGCAGTTCTTC
CASTSEGNPYNEQFF
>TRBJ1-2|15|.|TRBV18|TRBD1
TGTGCCAGCTCACCACCGGGACAGGGGGCCTATGGCTACACCTTC
CASSPPGQGAYGYTF
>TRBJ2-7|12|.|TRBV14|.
TGTGCCTCCGCTGCTGCGGCCTACGAGCAGTACTTC
CASAAAAYEQYF
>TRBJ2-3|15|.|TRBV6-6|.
TGTGCCAGCAGTTCGTCGGAGGCCTACACAGATACGCAGTATTTT
CASSSSEAYTDTQYF
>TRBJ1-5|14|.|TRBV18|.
TGTGCCAGCTCATCCACAGATAGCAATCAGCCCCAGCATTTT
CASSSTDSNQPQHF
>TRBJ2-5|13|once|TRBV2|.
TGTGCCAGCAGCCCCCGGTACCAAGAGACCCAGTACTTC
CASSPRYQETQYF
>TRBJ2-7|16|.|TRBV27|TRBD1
TGTGCCAGCAGTTTATCGGACAGGGGCAGCTCCTACGAGCAGTACTTC
CASSLSDRGSSYEQYF
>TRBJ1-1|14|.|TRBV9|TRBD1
TGTGCCAGCAGCCCGGGGACAGGGGGCCCTGAAGCTTTCTTT
CASSPGTGGPEAFF
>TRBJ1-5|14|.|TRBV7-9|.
TGTGCCAGCAGCTCGACACTGGGCAATCAGCCCCAGCATTTT
CASSSTLGNQPQHF
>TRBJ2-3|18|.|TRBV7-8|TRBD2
TGTGCCAGCAGCTTAGGTCTAGCGGGAGGGCCGTCAGGAGATACGCAGTATTTT
CASSLGLAGGPSGDTQYF
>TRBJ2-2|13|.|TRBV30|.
TGTGCCTGGAGTGTGACGGGTTACGGGGAGCTGTTTTTT
CAWSVTGYGELFF
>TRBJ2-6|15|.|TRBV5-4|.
TGTGCCAGCAGCTTCCAGGGGGGAGGGGCCAACGTCCTGACTTTC
CASSFQGGGANVLTF